This record covers a single T cell receptor (beta chain). Its antigen specificity is not known. No per-base quality is available; no much larger clone lies one base away. Using the deep immunoSEQ assay, TCR CDR3 regions were amplified from genomic DNA by multiplex PCR. Extracted genomic DNA from each cell subset was spread evenly across all wells of several immunoSEQ 96-well plates, with each plate serving as a replicate. For sorted subsets, around 200 ng genomic DNA, equal to 30,000 to 35,000 T cell genomes, was loaded into each replicate PCR. Purified libraries were measured with a Qubit 3.0 fluorometer, size-checked on a Bioanalyzer 2100, and measured again with the KAPA Library Quantification kit. Every immunoSEQ 96-well plate was sequenced on a dedicated single-read 150-cycle Illumina NextSeq 550 flow cell. Concerning the study's data processing: Because the immunoSEQ output included only junctional sequences and no quality scores, the filtering could not be the same as the filtering used for full-length reads. To assign V/J genes and CDR3, sequences were annotated against IMGT germline references using PyIR, a Python wrapper for IgBLAST v1.9. Reads were filtered out if the reads had weak V/J assignments (E-value above 1e-6), no CDR3, stop codons, out-of-frame junctions, or ambiguous translated residues. V3J clonotypes were defined by identical inferred V gene, J gene, and CDR3 amino acid sequence. Percentage overlap between repertoires was computed as shared unique clonotypes divided by the size of the smaller repertoire. Repertoire richness was assessed with RTK rarefaction, the Chao1 estimator, and Recon v2.1 estimates of unobserved clonotypes. Generation probabilities for all TCRbeta clonotypes obtained by the gDNA method from a handful of donors were computed using OLGA. TCRdb re-hosts the immuneACCESS table, in-frame sequences only. Its copies lack some clones; in the studies checked, an unresolved V gene accounts for under half of them, and the cause for the rest is not known. The D gene and trimming were derived from the DNA, and the V and J assignments and clone size from that table. The sample table lists 1,400,000 or so clones, approximately 98.5% of them with a count of one. Over 0.3% of the sample rests with the top ten.

The donors were healthy, HIV-negative adults who had no recently reported acute infections or vaccinations. Every donor was a Caucasian adult residing in Nashville, Tennessee, USA. CD4+ T cells were enriched by magnetic negative selection; naive cells were then positively selected on CD45RA, and the negative fraction formed the memory subset. Blood was obtained by leukapheresis, after which PBMCs were separated by Ficoll-Histopaque density gradient centrifugation and cryopreserved in liquid nitrogen vapor phase. Analytical flow cytometry was used to check the purity and quantity of every magnetically sorted T cell population. Each sorted fraction had its genomic DNA isolated and then quantified by UV absorbance on a Nanodrop 2000c. The data were taken from a study of shared clonotypes between healthy human individuals (dated by TCRdb to about 2020). Background for the entire study: A couple of women and a few men aged 18 to 49 years were included in the cohort. Libraries were prepared and TCR repertoires were sequenced by different laboratories using diverse techniques, in order to increase sequencing depth and limit assay-specific biases. To estimate repertoire size and how much clonotypes are shared between individuals, the study performed deep sequencing of blood TCR repertoires from about 5 healthy adults. For each donor, three plates each were used for CD4 naive and CD4 memory, two plates were used for CD8 naive, and one plate was used for CD8 memory. Per donor, leukapheresis produced somewhere between about 0.94 and 8.9 billion PBMCs.

Overall study results and their limits: Rarefaction of sorted-subset datasets indicated incomplete sequencing despite the large sequencing depth. Higher generation probabilities were observed for clonotypes shared by all four sorted-subset donors than for non-shared clonotypes. Naive subsets generally had larger estimated clonotype richness than memory subsets. Pairwise subsampling indicated that sequencing depth was expected to affect the degree of clonotype sharing among donors. Sampling was restricted to blood, and TCR repertoires in tissues likely differ from the TCR repertoires found in blood. The genetic and exposure-history diversity represented was limited by the small number of donors. Across a handful of donors, around 5% of naive CD4, 3.5% of naive CD8, 2.3% of memory CD4, and over 0.35% of memory CD8 clonotypes were shared.

CDR1 and CDR2 are drawn from the germline V gene: SGHRS, YFSETQ. Its CDR3 holds 12 amino acids, cysteine through phenylalanine. Solely the CDR3 DNA is kept, with 36 bases framed from the first base. V drops 0 bases and J drops 8 bases, leaving 6 bases in between. The chain is made from TRBV5-1 and TRBJ2-1, with the D gene call left open. The receptor's source is a man aged 25-45 years in good health. The sequencing input was naive CD4+ T cells sorted from blood. The cell subset or site label corresponds to: CD45RA+ positively selected. The bases read TGCGCCAGCAGCTTGGAGCTCCATGAGCAGTTCTTC. Its protein product is CASSLELHEQFF.